Presented here are 9 T cell receptor beta chains from one specimen sequenced in a study of cytomegalovirus exposure and HLA in healthy donors. With 60 Vbeta and 13 Jbeta primers, the PCR was carried out. Profiled with immunoSEQ multiplex PCR; TCRdb holds only in-frame clones, not every one. The profile shows approximately 140,000 clones, roughly 77% of them singletons. Material for sequencing was PBMCs. These receptors were obtained from a female donor in good health and CMV-seronegative.

The chain uses TRBV11-3 and TRBJ2-3; 14 nucleotides match TRBD2. V was clipped by 5 bases and J by 2 bases; unmatched bases: 3. The germline V gene has CDR1 SGHNT and CDR2 YENEEA. The CDR3 sequence is 16 residues long. The CDR3 protein is CASSEGLAGVTDTQYF. The DNA of the CDR3 is TGTGCCAGCAGCGAGGGACTAGCGGGAGTCACAGATACGCAGTATTTT.

This clone was recorded once. J is TRBJ1-2 and V is TRBV9; D gene ambiguous. V lost 4 bases to trimming and J lost 6 bases, with 10 bases between them. There are 12 residues in the CDR3. Germline CDR1 is SGDLS and CDR2 is YYNGEE. CDR3 sequence reads: CASSTRANGYTF. In nucleotides, the CDR3 is TGTGCCAGCAGCACCCGAGCCAATGGCTACACCTTC.

This chain joins TRBV13 and TRBJ2-7; the match to TRBD2 covers 12 bases. V shed 5 bases, J shed 2 bases, and the junction held 1 base outside the gene matches. In germline, CDR1 is PRHDT, CDR2 FYEKMQ (reference sequence). This CDR3 has 14 residues. The CDR3 is CASSRLAGAYEQYF. The CDR3 DNA sequence: TGTGCCAGCAGCAGACTAGCGGGGGCCTACGAGCAGTACTTC.

This chain uses TRBV4-3 with TRBJ2-1; 12 bases match TRBD2. The length of the CDR3 is 15 residues. Trimming removed 3 bases from V and 8 bases from J; junction bases left unmatched: 5. Per the germline V gene, CDR1 is LGHNA and CDR2 is YSLEER. Written as DNA, the CDR3 is TGCGCCAGCAGCCAGGCTAGCGGGAGGGCCTATGAGCAGTTCTTC. The encoded protein is CASSQASGRAYEQFF.

V and J are TRBV10-3 and TRBJ1-1; D is undetermined. CDR1 is ENHRY, CDR2 SYGVKD, per germline. The CDR3 length is 13 residues. Trimming took 3 bases from V and 3 from J, leaving 8 bases between them. CDR3 in DNA: TGTGCCATCAGTGAAAACGGAGACACTGAAGCTTTCTTT. Residues: CAISENGDTEAFF.

The chain carries TRBV5-1 and TRBJ1-2; D might be TRBD1 (6 bases). V was clipped by 3 bases and J by 3 bases, with 15 bases between them. The CDR3 spans 15 residues. Germline CDR1 and CDR2: SGHRS and YFSETQ. The CDR3 nucleotides read TGCGCCAGCAGCTCGGGGACACCGACTGACTATGGCTACACCTTC. It yields the protein CASSSGTPTDYGYTF.

This chain links TRBV5-1 with TRBJ1-4, with D unclear. The CDR3 consists of 14 residues. Looked up from germline, CDR1 is SGHRS and CDR2 is YFSETQ. Trimming cost V 0 bases and J 5 bases, with 8 bases left between them. In nucleotides, the CDR3 is TGCGCCAGCAGCTTGGGGCGGCAGAATGAAAAACTGTTTTTT. The encoded protein is CASSLGRQNEKLFF.

This clone was observed a handful of times. Different DNA sequences within this sample yield the same CDR3. The rearrangement links TRBV7-9 to TRBJ1-5, with D hard to call. This CDR3 contains 14 residues. Germline CDR1 reads SEHNR; CDR2 reads FQNEAQ (reference sequence). V lost 1 base to trimming and J lost 6 bases, with 10 bases between them. Written as DNA, the CDR3 is TGTGCCAGCAGCTTAGGGGGAGTTGGTCAGCCCCAGCATTTT. Amino acids: CASSLGGVGQPQHF.

This clone was picked up a small number of times. The rearrangement uses TRBV19 and TRBJ2-2, with unresolved D. The V end lost 3 bases, the J end lost 0 bases, and 14 bases lay between the germline ends. Germline-derived CDR1 and CDR2 are LNHDA and SQIVND (reference sequence). This CDR3 spans 17 amino acids. CDR3 in amino acids: CASSMKWAFANTGELFF. The CDR3 nucleotides read TGTGCCAGTAGTATGAAGTGGGCGTTCGCGAACACCGGGGAGCTGTTTTTT. Combining the CDR3 with reference TRBV19 and TRBJ2-2 gives the whole variable domain DGGITQSPKYLFRKEGQNVTLSCEQNLNHDAMYWYRQDPGQGLRLIYYSQIVNDFQKGDIAEGYSVSREKKESFPLTVTSAQKNPTAFYLCASSMKWAFANTGELFFGEGSRLTVL.